A single T cell receptor beta chain is shown here with its context. Its antigen is currently unknown. A read error may explain this, as a much larger clone is one base away. V lost 1 base, J lost 0 bases, and 10 bases lay in between. This CDR3 is built from 16 residues. The V gene's germline CDR1 is SGHTA and CDR2 FQGNSA. RNA transcripts gave rise to amplified TCR beta CDR3 regions. First-round RT-PCR of the TCR CDR3 relied on the HTBI primer set. TCRdb analysed the multiplex PCR reads with MiXCR anew, one entry per CDR3 protein. The sample holds some 500,000 distinct CDR3 sequences; about an eighth are singletons and the top ten take under 20%. Exclusions: uncontrolled infection, other autoimmune disease, pregnancy, lactation. The data are from a study of T cells in Graves' hyperthyroidism and ophthalmopathy. Overall study findings and caveats: Most clonotypes expanded in thyroid above 0.001 were likewise present in blood.

Material for sequencing was blood. The chain carries TRBV7-2 and TRBJ2-4; no reliable D call. The clonotype originates from a woman younger than 30 with Graves' hyperthyroidism. DNA for the CDR3: TGTGCCAGCAGCTTAGAAGTGCCATTAGCCAAAAACATTCAGTACTTC. Its protein product is CASSLEVPLAKNIQYF.